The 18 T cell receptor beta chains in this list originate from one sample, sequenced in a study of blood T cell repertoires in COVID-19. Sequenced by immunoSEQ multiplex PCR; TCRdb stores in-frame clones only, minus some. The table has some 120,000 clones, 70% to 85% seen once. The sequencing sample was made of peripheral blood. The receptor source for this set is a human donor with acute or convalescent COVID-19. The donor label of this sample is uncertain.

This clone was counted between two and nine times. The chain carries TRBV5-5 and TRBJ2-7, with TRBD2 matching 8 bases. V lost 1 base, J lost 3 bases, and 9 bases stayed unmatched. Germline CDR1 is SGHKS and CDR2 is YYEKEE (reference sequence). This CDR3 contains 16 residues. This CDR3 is CASSLQSSGGYYEQYF. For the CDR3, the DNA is TGTGCCAGCAGCTTGCAATCCTCGGGGGGGTACTACGAGCAGTACTTC. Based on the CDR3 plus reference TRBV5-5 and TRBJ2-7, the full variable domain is DAGVTQSPTHLIKTRGQQVTLRCSPISGHKSVSWYQQVLGQGPQFIFQYYEKEERGRGNFPDRFSARQFPNYSSELNVNALLLGDSALYLCASSLQSSGGYYEQYFGPGTRLTVT.

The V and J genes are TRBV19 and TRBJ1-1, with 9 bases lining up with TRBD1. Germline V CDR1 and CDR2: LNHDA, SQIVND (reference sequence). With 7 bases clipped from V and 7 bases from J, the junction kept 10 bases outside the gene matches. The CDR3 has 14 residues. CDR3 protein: CASTYRGREGEAFF. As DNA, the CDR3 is TGTGCCAGTACTTACAGGGGGCGTGAGGGTGAAGCTTTCTTT.

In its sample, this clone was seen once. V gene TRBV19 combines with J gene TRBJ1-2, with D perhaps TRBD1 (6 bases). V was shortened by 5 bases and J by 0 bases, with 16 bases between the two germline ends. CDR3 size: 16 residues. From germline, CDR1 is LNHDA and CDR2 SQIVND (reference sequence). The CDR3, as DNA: TGTGCCAGTAGTGACGGTGGCAGGGGCGCTAACTATGGCTACACCTTC. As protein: CASSDGGRGANYGYTF.

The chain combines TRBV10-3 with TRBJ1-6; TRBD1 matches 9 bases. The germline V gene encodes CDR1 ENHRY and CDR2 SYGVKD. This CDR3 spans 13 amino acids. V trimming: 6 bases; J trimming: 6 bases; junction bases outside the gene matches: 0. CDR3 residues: CAIRGQGNSPLHF. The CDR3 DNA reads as TGTGCCATCAGGGGACAGGGTAATTCACCCCTCCACTTT.

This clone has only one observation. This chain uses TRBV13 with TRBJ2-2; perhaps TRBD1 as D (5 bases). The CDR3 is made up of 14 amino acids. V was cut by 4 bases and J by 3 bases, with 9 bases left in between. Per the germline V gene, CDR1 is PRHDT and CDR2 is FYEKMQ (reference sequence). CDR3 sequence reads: CASSWLGDTGELFF. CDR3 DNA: TGTGCCAGCAGCTGGCTAGGGGACACCGGGGAGCTGTTTTTT.

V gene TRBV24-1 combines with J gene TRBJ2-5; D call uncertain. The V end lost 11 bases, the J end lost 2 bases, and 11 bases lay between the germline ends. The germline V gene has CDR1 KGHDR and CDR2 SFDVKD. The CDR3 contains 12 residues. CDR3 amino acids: CAKSLLQETQYF. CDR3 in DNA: TGTGCCAAATCCCTGTTACAAGAGACCCAGTACTTC.

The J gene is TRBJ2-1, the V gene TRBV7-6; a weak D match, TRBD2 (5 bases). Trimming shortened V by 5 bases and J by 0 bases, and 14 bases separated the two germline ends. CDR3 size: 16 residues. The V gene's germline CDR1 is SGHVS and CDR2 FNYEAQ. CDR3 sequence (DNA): TGTGCCAGCAGCCGCATTTTAGGGAGCTCCTACAATGAGCAGTTCTTC. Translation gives CASSRILGSSYNEQFF. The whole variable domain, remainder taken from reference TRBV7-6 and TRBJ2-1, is GAGVSQSPRYKVTKRGQDVALRCDPISGHVSLYWYRQALGQGPEFLTYFNYEAQQDKSGLPNDRFSAERPEGSISTLTIQRTEQRDSAMYRCASSRILGSSYNEQFFGPGTRLTVL.

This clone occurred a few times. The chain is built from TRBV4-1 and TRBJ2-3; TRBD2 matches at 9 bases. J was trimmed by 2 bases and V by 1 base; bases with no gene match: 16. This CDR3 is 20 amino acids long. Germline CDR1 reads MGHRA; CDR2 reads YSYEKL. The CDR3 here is CASSQVRRASGVRDTDTQYF. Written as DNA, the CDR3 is TGCGCCAGCAGCCAAGTTCGTAGGGCTAGCGGGGTACGTGACACAGATACGCAGTATTTT.

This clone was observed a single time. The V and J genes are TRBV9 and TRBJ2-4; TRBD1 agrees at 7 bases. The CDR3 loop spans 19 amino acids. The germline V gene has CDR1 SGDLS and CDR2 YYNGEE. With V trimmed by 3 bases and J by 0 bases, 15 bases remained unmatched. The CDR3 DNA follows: TGTGCCAGCAGCGCCCCCAGGGACAGATCACCCCTAGCCAAAAACATTCAGTACTTC. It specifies CASSAPRDRSPLAKNIQYF.

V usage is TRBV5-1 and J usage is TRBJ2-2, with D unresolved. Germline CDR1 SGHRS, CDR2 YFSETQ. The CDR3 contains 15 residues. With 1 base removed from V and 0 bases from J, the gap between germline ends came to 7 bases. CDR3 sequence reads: CASSLWLANTGELFF. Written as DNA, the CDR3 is TGCGCCAGCAGCTTGTGGCTAGCGAACACCGGGGAGCTGTTTTTT.

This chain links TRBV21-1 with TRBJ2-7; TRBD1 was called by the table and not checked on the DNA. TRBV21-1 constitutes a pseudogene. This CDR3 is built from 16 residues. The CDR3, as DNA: TGTGCCAGCAGCCCGGAGGACAGTCACAGATCCTACGAGCAGTACGTC. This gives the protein CASSPEDSHRSYEQYV.

CDR3 sequence: CASIKRVGTDTQYF. DNA of the CDR3: TGTGCCAGCATAAAGCGGGTCGGCACAGATACGCAGTATTTT. This chain joins TRBV28 and TRBJ2-3; D might be TRBD2 (6 bases). CDR3 length equals 14 residues. CDR1 and CDR2 from the germline V gene are MDHEN and SYDVKM. The ends were cut back, 7 bases at V and 1 base at J, with 12 bases in the middle.

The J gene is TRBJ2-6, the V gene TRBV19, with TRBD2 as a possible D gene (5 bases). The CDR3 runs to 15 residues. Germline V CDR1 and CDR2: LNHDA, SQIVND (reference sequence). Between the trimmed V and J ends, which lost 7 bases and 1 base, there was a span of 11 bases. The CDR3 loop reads CASTNPGSGANVLTF. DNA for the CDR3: TGTGCCAGTACCAACCCGGGGTCTGGGGCCAACGTCCTGACTTTC.

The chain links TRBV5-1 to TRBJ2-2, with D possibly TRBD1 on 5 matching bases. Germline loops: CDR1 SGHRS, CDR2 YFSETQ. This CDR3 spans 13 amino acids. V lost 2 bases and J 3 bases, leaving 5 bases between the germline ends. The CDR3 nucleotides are TGCGCCAGCAGCTTCAGGGACACCGGGGAGCTGTTTTTT. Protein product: CASSFRDTGELFF.

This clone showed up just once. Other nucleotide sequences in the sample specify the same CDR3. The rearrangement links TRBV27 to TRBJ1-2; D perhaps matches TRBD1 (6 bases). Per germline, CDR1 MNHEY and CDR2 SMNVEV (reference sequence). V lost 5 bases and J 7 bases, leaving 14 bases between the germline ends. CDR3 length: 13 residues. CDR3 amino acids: CASSPGDIGGYTF. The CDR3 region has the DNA TGTGCCAGCAGTCCTGGGGACATCGGTGGCTACACCTTC.

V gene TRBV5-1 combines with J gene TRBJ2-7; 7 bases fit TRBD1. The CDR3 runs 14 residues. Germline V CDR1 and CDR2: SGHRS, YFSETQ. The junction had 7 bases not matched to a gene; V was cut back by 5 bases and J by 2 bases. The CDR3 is CASRAAGGTYEQYF. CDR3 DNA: TGCGCCAGCAGGGCTGCAGGGGGAACCTACGAGCAGTACTTC.

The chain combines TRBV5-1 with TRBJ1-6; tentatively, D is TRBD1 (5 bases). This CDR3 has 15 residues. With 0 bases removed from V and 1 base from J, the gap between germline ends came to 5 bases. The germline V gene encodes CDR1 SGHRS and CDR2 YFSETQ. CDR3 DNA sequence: TGCGCCAGCAGCTTGGCAGGGTCCTATAATTCACCCCTCCACTTT. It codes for CASSLAGSYNSPLHF.

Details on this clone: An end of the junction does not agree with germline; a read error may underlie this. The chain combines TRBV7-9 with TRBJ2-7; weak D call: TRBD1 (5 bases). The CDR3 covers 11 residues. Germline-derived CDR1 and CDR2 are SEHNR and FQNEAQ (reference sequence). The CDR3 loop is CASSSPQGILF. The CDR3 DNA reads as TGTGCCAGCAGCTCCCCGCAGGGCATCCTCTTC.